This entry concerns a single T cell receptor (beta chain). This CDR3 has 20 amino acids. The V gene's germline CDR1 is SGHRS and CDR2 YFSETQ. V gave up 3 bases and J gave up 0 bases; unmatched junction bases: 10. TCRdb's table, derived via immunoSEQ multiplex PCR, lists solely in-frame clones and lacks some. The data show approximately 210,000 clones, over 65% seen once. The data are from a study of blood T cell repertoires in COVID-19. Study background: Specimens from acute and convalescent COVID-19 originated in the United States, Italy and Spain. PBMCs, B-cell-depleted T cells, or T cells were the source of the cDNA or gDNA that made up the material.

The sequencing sample was made of peripheral blood. The TCR was taken from a woman aged 70-85 years with active or convalescent COVID-19. The rearrangement links TRBV5-1 to TRBJ2-1; 15 bases are a match to TRBD2. CDR3 in amino acids: CASSWGLAGGPSSSYNEQFF. The CDR3 DNA is TGCGCCAGCAGCTGGGGACTAGCGGGAGGCCCTTCAAGCTCCTACAATGAGCAGTTCTTC.